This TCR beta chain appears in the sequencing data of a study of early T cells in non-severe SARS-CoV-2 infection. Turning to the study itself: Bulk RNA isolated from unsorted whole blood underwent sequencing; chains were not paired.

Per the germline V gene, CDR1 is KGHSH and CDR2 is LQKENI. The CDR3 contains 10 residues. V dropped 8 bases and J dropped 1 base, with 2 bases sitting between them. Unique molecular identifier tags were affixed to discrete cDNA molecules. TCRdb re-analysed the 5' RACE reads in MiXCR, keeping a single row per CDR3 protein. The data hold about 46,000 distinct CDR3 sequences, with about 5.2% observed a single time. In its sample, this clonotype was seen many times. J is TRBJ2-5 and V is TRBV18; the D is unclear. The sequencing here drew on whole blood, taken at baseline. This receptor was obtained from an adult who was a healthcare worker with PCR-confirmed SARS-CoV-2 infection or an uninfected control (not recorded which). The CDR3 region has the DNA TGTGCCAGCGGCCAAGAGACCCAGTACTTC. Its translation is CASGQETQYF.